This TCR beta chain was observed in a study of metastatic and nonmetastatic thyroid tumors. Each patient came to thyroid surgery without any prior treatment (of any kind). Germline lookup yields CDR1 SGHRS and CDR2 YFSETQ. The CDR3 has 14 amino acids. V lost 1 base to trimming and J lost 1 base; unmatched junction nucleotides: 0. TCRdb re-processed the PCR reads through MiXCR. The sample has approximately 30,000 clones; approximately 16% are singletons. Source material: blood. V usage is TRBV5-1 and J usage is TRBJ2-7; 9 nucleotides match TRBD2. The sequence derives from a male donor with papillary thyroid cancer or a benign thyroid nodule (not recorded which). Some clones in this sample may be carry-over from other donors' samples. In nucleotides, the CDR3 is TGCGCCAGCAGCTTGAGCGGGAGGTCCTACGAGCAGTACTTC. The encoded protein is CASSLSGRSYEQYF.